The sequence of this T cell receptor beta chain was determined in a study of CD8+ T cells in alopecia areata. Sequencing templates came from extracted RNA that was reverse transcribed into cDNA. TCRdb's table, derived via immunoSEQ multiplex PCR, lists solely in-frame clones and lacks some. The data show about 180,000 clones, roughly 63% seen once. Indicated treatment: oral pan-JAK inhibitor, 5-10 mg twice daily. Both peripheral blood and punch biopsies of lesional scalp skin were obtained from patients who had alopecia areata. Trimming shortened V by 0 bases and J by 0 bases, and 12 bases separated the two germline ends. Germline V lookup: CDR1 SGHRS, CDR2 YFSETQ. CDR3 length: 16 amino acids.

The chain is built from TRBV5-1 and TRBJ1-1, with D possibly matching TRBD1 (5 bases). The sequences come from CD4+ T cells sorted from blood, collected at approximately week 56, from a patient treated with tofacitinib. The receptor's source is a human donor with alopecia areata. The CDR3 is CASSLAGGGMNTEAFF. The DNA for the CDR3 is TGCGCCAGCAGCTTGGCCGGGGGAGGCATGAACACTGAAGCTTTCTTT.